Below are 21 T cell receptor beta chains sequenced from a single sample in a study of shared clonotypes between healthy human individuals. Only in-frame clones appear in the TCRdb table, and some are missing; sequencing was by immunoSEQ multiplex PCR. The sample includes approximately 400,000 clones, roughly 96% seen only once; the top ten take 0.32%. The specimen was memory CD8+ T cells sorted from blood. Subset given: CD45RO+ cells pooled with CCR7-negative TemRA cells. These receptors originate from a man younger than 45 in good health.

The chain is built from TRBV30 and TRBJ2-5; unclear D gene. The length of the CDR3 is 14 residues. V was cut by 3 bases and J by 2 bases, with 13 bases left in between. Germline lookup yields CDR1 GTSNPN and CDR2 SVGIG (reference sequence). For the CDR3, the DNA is TGTGCCTGGAGCCCTGGAATTTTACAAGAGACCCAGTACTTC. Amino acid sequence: CAWSPGILQETQYF.

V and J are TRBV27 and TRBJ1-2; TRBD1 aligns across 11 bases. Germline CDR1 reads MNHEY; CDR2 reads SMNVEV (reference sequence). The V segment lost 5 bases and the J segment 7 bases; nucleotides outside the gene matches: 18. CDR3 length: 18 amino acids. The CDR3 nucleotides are TGTGCCAGCAGTCCACTCCAAGGACAGGGGGCTTCCCTACGTGGCTACACCTTC. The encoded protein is CASSPLQGQGASLRGYTF.

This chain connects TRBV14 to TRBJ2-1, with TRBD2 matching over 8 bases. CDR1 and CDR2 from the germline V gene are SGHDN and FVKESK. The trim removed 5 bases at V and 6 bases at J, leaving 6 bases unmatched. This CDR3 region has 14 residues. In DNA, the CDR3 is TGTGCCAGCAGCTCCGGGACTAGAGCCAATGAGCAGTTCTTC. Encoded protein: CASSSGTRANEQFF.

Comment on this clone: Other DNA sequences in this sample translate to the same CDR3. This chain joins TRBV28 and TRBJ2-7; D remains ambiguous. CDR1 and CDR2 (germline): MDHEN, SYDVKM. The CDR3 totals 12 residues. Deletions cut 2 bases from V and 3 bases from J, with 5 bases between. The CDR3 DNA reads TGTGCCAGCAGTTTAGGCGGCTACGAGCAGTACTTC. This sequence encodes CASSLGGYEQYF.

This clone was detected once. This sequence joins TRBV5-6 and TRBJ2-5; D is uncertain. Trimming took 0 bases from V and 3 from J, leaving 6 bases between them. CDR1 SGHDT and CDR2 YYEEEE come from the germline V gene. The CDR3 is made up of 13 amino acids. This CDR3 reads CASSLAGKETQYF. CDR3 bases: TGTGCCAGCAGCTTGGCCGGCAAAGAGACCCAGTACTTC.

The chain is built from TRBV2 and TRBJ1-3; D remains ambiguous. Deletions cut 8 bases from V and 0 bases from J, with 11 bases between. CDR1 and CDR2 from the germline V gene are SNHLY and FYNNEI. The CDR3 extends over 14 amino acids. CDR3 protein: CASRPQSSGNTIYF. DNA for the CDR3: TGTGCCAGCCGACCGCAGAGCTCTGGAAACACCATATATTTT.

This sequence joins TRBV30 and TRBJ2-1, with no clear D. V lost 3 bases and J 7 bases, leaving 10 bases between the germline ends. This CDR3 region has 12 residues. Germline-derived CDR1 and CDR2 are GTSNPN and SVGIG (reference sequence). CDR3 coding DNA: TGTGCCTGGAGCGCAGTGAGGAATGAGCAGTTCTTC. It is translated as CAWSAVRNEQFF.

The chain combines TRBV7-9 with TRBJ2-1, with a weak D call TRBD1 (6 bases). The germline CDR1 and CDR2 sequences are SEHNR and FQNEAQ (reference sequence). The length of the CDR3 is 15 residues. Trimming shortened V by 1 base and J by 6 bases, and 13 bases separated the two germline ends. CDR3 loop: CASSLVRGRVNEQFF. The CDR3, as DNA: TGTGCCAGCAGCTTAGTCAGGGGCAGGGTCAATGAGCAGTTCTTC.

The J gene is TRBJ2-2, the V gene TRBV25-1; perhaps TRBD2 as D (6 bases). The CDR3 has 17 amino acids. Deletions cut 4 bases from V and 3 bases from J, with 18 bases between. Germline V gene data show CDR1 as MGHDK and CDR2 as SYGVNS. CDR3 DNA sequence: TGTGCCAGCAGTGGACGGGACTTCCTCGGTGACACCGGGGAGCTGTTTTTT. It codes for CASSGRDFLGDTGELFF. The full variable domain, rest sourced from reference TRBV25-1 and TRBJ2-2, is EADIYQTPRYLVIGTGKKITLECSQTMGHDKMYWYQQDPGMELHLIHYSYGVNSTEKGDLSSESTVSRIRTEHFPLTLESARPSHTSQYLCASSGRDFLGDTGELFFGEGSRLTVL.

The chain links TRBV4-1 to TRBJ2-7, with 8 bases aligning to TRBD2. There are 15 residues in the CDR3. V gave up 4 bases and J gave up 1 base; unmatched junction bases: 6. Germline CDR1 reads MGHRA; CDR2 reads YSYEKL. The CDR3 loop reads CASSLISGTSYEQYF. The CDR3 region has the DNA TGCGCCAGCAGCCTTATTAGCGGGACGTCCTACGAGCAGTACTTC.

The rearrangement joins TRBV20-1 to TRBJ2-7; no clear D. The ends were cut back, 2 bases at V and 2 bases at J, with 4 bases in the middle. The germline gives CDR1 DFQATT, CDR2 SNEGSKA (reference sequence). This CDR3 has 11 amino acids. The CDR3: CSARQTYEQYF. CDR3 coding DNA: TGCAGTGCTAGACAAACCTACGAGCAGTACTTC.

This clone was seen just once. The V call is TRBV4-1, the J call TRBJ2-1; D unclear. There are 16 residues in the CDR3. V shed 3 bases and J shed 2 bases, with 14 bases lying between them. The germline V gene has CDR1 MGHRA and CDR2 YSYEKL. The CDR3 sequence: CASSQYRVKAYNEQFF. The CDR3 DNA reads TGCGCCAGCAGCCAGTATAGGGTAAAGGCCTACAATGAGCAGTTCTTC.

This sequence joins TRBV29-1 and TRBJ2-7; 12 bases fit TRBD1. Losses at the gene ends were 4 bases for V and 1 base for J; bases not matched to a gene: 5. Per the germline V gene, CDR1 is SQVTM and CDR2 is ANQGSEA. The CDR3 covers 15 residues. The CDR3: CSVGGDRGRSYEQYF. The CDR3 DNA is TGCAGCGTTGGCGGGGACAGGGGGCGATCCTACGAGCAGTACTTC.

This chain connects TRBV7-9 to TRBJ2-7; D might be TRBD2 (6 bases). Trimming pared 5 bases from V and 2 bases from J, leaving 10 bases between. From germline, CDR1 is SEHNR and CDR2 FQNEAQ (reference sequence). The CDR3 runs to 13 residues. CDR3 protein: CASSAGLTYEQYF. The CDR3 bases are TGTGCCAGCAGCGCCGGACTAACCTACGAGCAGTACTTC.

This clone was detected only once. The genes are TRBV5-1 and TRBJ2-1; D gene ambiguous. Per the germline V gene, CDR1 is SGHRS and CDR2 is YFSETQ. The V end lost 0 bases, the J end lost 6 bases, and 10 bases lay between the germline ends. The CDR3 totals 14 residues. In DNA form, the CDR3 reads TGCGCCAGCAGCTTGGCCGCTAATTCCAATGAGCAGTTCTTC. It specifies CASSLAANSNEQFF.

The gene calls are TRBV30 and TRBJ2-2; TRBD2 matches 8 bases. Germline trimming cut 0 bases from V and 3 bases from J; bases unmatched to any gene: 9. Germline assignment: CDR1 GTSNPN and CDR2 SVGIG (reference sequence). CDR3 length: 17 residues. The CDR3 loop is CAWSVGETSDDTGELFF. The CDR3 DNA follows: TGTGCCTGGAGTGTGGGGGAGACTAGCGATGACACCGGGGAGCTGTTTTTT. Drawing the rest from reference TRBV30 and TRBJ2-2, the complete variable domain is SQTIHQWPATLVQPVGSPLSLECTVEGTSNPNLYWYRQAAGRGLQLLFYSVGIGQISSEVPQNLSASRPQDRQFILSSKKLLLSDSGFYLCAWSVGETSDDTGELFFGEGSRLTVL.

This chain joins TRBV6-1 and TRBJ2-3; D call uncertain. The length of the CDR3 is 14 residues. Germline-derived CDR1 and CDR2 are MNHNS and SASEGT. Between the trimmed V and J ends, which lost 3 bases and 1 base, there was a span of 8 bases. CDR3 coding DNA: TGTGCCAGCAGTGAGGGTATAGGCACAGATACGCAGTATTTT. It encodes CASSEGIGTDTQYF.

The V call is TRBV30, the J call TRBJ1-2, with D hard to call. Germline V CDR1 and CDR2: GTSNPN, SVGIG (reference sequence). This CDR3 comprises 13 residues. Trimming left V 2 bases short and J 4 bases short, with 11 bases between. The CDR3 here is CAWSPGKIYGYTF. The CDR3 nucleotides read TGTGCCTGGAGTCCGGGGAAGATCTATGGCTACACCTTC.

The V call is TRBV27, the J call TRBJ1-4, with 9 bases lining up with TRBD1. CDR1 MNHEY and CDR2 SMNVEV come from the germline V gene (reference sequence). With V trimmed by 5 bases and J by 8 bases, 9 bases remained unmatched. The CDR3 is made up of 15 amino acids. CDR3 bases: TGTGCCAGCAGTCCTTTCCGGGACAGGGACGAAAAACTGTTTTTT. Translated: CASSPFRDRDEKLFF. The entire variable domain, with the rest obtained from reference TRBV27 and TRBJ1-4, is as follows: EAQVTQNPRYLITVTGKKLTVTCSQNMNHEYMSWYRQDPGLGLRQIYYSMNVEVTDKGDVPEGYKVSRKEKRNFPLILESPSPNQTSLYFCASSPFRDRDEKLFFGSGTQLSVL.

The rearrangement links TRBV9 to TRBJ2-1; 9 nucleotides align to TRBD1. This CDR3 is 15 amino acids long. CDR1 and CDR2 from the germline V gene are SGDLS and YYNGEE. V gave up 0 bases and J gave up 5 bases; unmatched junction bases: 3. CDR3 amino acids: CASSVGGTGNNEQFF. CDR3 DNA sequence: TGTGCCAGCAGCGTAGGTGGGACAGGGAACAATGAGCAGTTCTTC.

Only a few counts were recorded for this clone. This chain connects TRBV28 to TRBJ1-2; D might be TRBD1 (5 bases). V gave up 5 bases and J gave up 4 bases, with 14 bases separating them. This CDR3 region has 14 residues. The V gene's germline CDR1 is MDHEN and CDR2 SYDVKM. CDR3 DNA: TGTGCCAGCAGTCCAGCGACAGTCGCCTATGGCTACACCTTC. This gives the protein CASSPATVAYGYTF.